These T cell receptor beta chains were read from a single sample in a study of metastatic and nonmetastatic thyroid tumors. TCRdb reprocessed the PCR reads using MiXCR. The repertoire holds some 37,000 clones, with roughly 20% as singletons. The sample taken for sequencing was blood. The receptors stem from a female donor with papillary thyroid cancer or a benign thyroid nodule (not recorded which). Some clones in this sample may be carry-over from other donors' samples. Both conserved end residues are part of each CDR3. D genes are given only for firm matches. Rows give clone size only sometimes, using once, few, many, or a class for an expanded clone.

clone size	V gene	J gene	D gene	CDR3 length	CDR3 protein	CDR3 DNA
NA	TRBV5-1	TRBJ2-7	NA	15	CASSLDSEAGYEQYF	TGCGCCAGCAGCTTGGACTCCGAGGCGGGCTACGAGCAGTACTTC
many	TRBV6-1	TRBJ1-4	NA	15	CASSWARGTNEKLFF	TGTGCCAGCAGTTGGGCCCGGGGTACTAATGAAAAACTGTTTTTT
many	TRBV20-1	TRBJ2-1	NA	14	CSAPIGESYNEQFF	TGCAGTGCACCCATTGGCGAATCCTACAATGAGCAGTTCTTC
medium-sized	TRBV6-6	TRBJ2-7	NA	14	CASSYYGKIYEQYF	TGTGCCAGCAGTTACTACGGCAAGATCTACGAGCAGTACTTC
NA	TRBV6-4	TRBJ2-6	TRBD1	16	CASSDQGASWANVLTF	TGTGCCAGCAGTGACCAGGGGGCGTCTTGGGCCAACGTCCTTACTTTC
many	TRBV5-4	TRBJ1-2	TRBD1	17	CASSLVLSQGADYGYTF	TGTGCCAGCAGCTTGGTGTTGAGCCAGGGGGCAGACTATGGCTACACCTTC
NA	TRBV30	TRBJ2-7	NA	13	CAWSVQPGNEQYF	TGTGCCTGGAGTGTACAACCAGGGAACGAGCAGTACTTC
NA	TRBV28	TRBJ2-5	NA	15	CASSLRDRDVETQYF	TGTGCCAGCAGTTTACGGGACCGAGACGTAGAGACCCAGTACTTC
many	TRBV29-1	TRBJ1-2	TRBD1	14	CSVEGQGLNYGYTF	TGCAGCGTTGAGGGACAGGGTCTTAACTATGGCTACACCTTC
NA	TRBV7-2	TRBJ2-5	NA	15	CASSDHSGLQETQYF	TGTGCCAGCAGCGACCACTCGGGACTCCAAGAGACCCAGTACTTC
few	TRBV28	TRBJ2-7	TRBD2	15	CASNSRGTSSYEQYF	TGTGCCAGCAACTCAAGGGGGACTAGCTCCTACGAGCAGTACTTC
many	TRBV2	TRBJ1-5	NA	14	CASSVGEGGQPQHF	TGTGCCAGCAGTGTTGGAGAGGGAGGCCAGCCCCAGCATTTT
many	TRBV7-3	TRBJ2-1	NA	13	CASSLVGGQGGEF	TGTGCCAGCAGCCTTGTAGGTGGGCAGGGTGGAGAATTC
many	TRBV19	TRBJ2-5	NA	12	CASSISQETQYF	TGTGCCAGTAGTATATCTCAAGAGACCCAGTACTTC
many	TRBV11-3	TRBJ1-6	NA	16	CASSLRMGFSNSPLHF	TGTGCCAGCAGCTTAAGGATGGGCTTTTCCAATTCACCCCTCCACTTT
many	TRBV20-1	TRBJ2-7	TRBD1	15	CSAPKLGTGPYEQYF	TGCAGTGCTCCAAAGCTCGGGACAGGACCCTACGAGCAGTACTTC
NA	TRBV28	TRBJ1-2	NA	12	CAIRGPNRGYTF	TGTGCCATTCGAGGCCCCAACCGGGGCTACACCTTC
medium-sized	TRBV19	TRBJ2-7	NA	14	CASSTGPGSYEQYF	TGTGCCAGTAGTACCGGCCCAGGGAGCTACGAGCAGTACTTC
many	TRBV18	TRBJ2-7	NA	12	CASSQELYEQYF	TGTGCCAGCTCGCAGGAACTCTACGAGCAGTACTTC
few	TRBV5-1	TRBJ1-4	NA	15	CASSPRTATNEKLFF	TGCGCCAGCAGCCCCAGGACAGCAACTAATGAAAAACTGTTTTTT
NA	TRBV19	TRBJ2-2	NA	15	CASATGTLYTGELFF	TGTGCCAGCGCAACAGGGACACTGTACACAGGGGAGCTGTTTTTT
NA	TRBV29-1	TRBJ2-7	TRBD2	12	CSGGVGGSGRYF	TGCAGCGGTGGCGTGGGGGGGAGCGGGCGGTACTTC
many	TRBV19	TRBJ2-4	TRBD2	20	CASQKRTGTSGILAKNIQYF	TGTGCCAGTCAAAAACGGACCGGGACTAGCGGGATCCTAGCCAAAAACATTCAGTACTTC
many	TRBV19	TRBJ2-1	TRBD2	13	CASSSLLADEQFF	TGTGCCAGTAGTTCCCTACTAGCGGACGAGCAGTTCTTC
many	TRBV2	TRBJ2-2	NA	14	CATHSPGRTGELFF	TGTGCCACCCACTCTCCAGGGCGGACCGGGGAGCTGTTTTTT
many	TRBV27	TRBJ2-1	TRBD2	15	CASRFVAGGYNEQFF	TGTGCCAGCAGGTTCGTAGCGGGAGGGTACAATGAGCAGTTCTTC
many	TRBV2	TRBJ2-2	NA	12	CASSMEGGELFF	TGTGCCAGTTCTATGGAGGGCGGGGAGCTGTTTTTT
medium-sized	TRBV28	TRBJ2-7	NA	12	CASTSSSAEQYF	TGTGCCAGCACCTCCTCTAGCGCCGAGCAGTACTTC
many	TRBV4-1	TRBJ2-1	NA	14	CASSPTRGYNEQFF	TGCGCCAGCAGCCCCACCCGGGGGTACAATGAGCAGTTCTTC
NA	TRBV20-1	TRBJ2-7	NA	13	CSANELELYEQYF	TGCAGTGCTAACGAACTAGAACTATACGAGCAGTACTTC
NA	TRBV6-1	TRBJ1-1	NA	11	CSTHSVTQAFF	TGTTCCACCCACAGTGTCACTCAAGCTTTCTTT
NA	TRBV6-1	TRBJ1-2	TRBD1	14	CASSGRQGAYGYTF	TGTGCCAGCAGTGGCCGACAGGGGGCCTATGGCTACACCTTC
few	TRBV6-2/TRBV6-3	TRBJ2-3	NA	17	CASSQASGFFSTDTQYF	TGCGCCAGCAGCCAAGCCAGTGGGTTCTTTAGCACAGATACGCAGTATTTT
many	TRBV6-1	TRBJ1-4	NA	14	CASSLEQMERKLFF	TGTGCCAGCAGCCTAGAACAGATGGAGAGAAAACTGTTTTTT
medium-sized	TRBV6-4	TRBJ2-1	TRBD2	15	CASSDSRREVNEQFF	TGTGCCAGCAGTGACTCGAGACGGGAGGTCAATGAGCAGTTCTTC
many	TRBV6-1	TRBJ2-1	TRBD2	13	CASRLAGGREQFF	TGTGCCAGCAGACTAGCGGGAGGTCGTGAGCAGTTCTTC
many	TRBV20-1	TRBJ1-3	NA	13	CSASGGLENTIYF	TGCAGTGCTAGTGGGGGGCTGGAAAACACCATATATTTT